These 18 T cell receptor beta chains were sequenced from one sample in a study of blood T cell dynamics during melanoma immunotherapy. Some clones are missing from TCRdb's copy, which holds only in-frame ones; the method was immunoSEQ multiplex PCR. This repertoire shows around 13,000 clones, around 90% found once; its top ten account for 0.18%. Time point indicated: pre-treatment baseline. Specimen: effector memory CD8+ T cells from blood, collected from a patient treated with checkpoint blockade. These TCRs come from a human donor with melanoma.

Notes on this clone: Other nucleotide sequences in the sample specify the same CDR3. The chain couples TRBV7-9 to TRBJ2-5; 12 bases match TRBD1. The germline CDR1 and CDR2 sequences are SEHNR and FQNEAQ (reference sequence). This CDR3 spans 16 amino acids. After removal of 5 bases from V and 5 bases from J, the junction contained 9 bases not matched to a gene. CDR3 nucleotide sequence: TGTGCCAGCAGCACGAACCGGGACAGGGGGCCTGAGACCCAGTACTTC. Translation: CASSTNRDRGPETQYF.

This clone was recorded only once. The chain joins TRBV5-4 to TRBJ2-7; 9 bases align to TRBD1. V lost 4 bases, J lost 4 bases, and 12 bases stayed unmatched. The CDR3 runs to 16 residues. Germline V gives CDR1 SGHNT, CDR2 YYREEE (reference sequence). The CDR3 region is CASSGFSGTGLYEQYF. The CDR3 DNA reads TGTGCCAGCAGCGGCTTCTCCGGGACAGGGCTTTACGAGCAGTACTTC.

V usage is TRBV5-4 and J usage is TRBJ2-5; D may be TRBD1 (5 bases). The CDR3 consists of 15 residues. The germline V gene encodes CDR1 SGHNT and CDR2 YYREEE (reference sequence). Trimming left V 0 bases short and J 3 bases short, with 12 bases between. The chain's CDR3 is CASSLAVAGKETQYF. In DNA, the CDR3 is TGTGCCAGCAGCTTGGCCGTGGCAGGGAAAGAGACCCAGTACTTC. The whole variable domain, remainder taken from reference TRBV5-4 and TRBJ2-5, is ETGVTQSPTHLIKTRGQQVTLRCSSQSGHNTVSWYQQALGQGPQFIFQYYREEENGRGNFPPRFSGLQFPNYSSELNVNALELDDSALYLCASSLAVAGKETQYFGPGTRLLVL.

The V and J genes are TRBV7-9 and TRBJ1-2, with TRBD1 matching over 7 bases. CDR3 length: 14 amino acids. Germline V gives CDR1 SEHNR, CDR2 FQNEAQ (reference sequence). V gave up 0 bases and J gave up 3 bases; unmatched junction bases: 1. Here the CDR3 reads CASSLATGDYGYTF. In DNA, the CDR3 is TGTGCCAGCAGCTTAGCTACAGGGGACTATGGCTACACCTTC.

The chain recombines TRBV5-4 with TRBJ1-1; D call uncertain. Germline assignment: CDR1 SGHNT and CDR2 YYREEE (reference sequence). The CDR3 is made up of 13 amino acids. V shed 1 base and J shed 1 base, with 5 bases lying between them. The CDR3 here is CASSLPPNTEAFF. As DNA, the CDR3 is TGTGCCAGCAGCTTGCCCCCGAACACTGAAGCTTTCTTT.

The chain employs TRBV6-5 and TRBJ1-1, with D possibly TRBD1 on 6 matching bases. The CDR3 length is 16 residues. CDR1 is MNHEY, CDR2 SVGAGI, per germline. V was shortened by 1 base and J by 0 bases, with 12 bases between the two germline ends. CDR3 loop: CASSYYSGDLNTEAFF. CDR3 in DNA: TGTGCCAGCAGTTACTATTCAGGGGACCTGAACACTGAAGCTTTCTTT.

This sequence joins TRBV18 and TRBJ2-7; 7 bases align to TRBD2. From germline, CDR1 is KGHSH and CDR2 LQKENI. Trimming cost V 6 bases and J 2 bases; bases outside gene matches: 7. This CDR3 contains 14 residues. The CDR3 here is CASSSVGGTYEQYF. CDR3 nucleotide sequence: TGTGCCAGCTCTTCGGTGGGGGGGACCTACGAGCAGTACTTC.

The count of this clone is one. V gene TRBV5-1 combines with J gene TRBJ1-4; 7 bases map to TRBD1. This CDR3 is 18 amino acids long. V dropped 4 bases and J dropped 0; count of bases not matched to a gene: 12. Per germline, CDR1 SGHRS and CDR2 YFSETQ. The CDR3 DNA reads as TGCGCCAGCAGCGTGAGGGGGCCACAAGATGCAACTAATGAAAAACTGTTTTTT. Protein: CASSVRGPQDATNEKLFF.

The chain has TRBV5-4 and TRBJ2-5; 9 bases are shared with TRBD2. Germline lookup yields CDR1 SGHNT and CDR2 YYREEE (reference sequence). Germline trimming cut 0 bases from V and 0 bases from J; bases unmatched to any gene: 12. The CDR3 runs to 19 residues. The CDR3 region has the DNA TGTGCCAGCAGCTTGGCCGGGCGGGAGGGCCTCCGACACCAAGAGACCCAGTACTTC. The encoded protein is CASSLAGREGLRHQETQYF.

The chain links TRBV10-2 to TRBJ2-7, with 10 positions matching TRBD1. The V gene end was trimmed by 3 bases and the J gene end by 1 base; junction bases not matched to a gene: 6. The CDR3 contains 16 residues. The germline gives CDR1 WSHSY, CDR2 SAAADI. The DNA of the CDR3 is TGCGCCAGCAGTGACCTAGACAGGGGGCTTTCCTACGAGCAGTACTTC. The encoded protein is CASSDLDRGLSYEQYF.

This chain connects TRBV29-1 to TRBJ2-7; 10 nucleotides agree with TRBD2. Trimming cost V 0 bases and J 3 bases; bases outside gene matches: 8. The V gene's germline CDR1 is SQVTM and CDR2 ANQGSEA. This CDR3 contains 16 residues. CDR3 sequence: CSVEDQAGGPSYEQYF. DNA for the CDR3: TGCAGCGTTGAAGATCAAGCGGGAGGGCCGAGCTACGAGCAGTACTTC.

The genes are TRBV19 and TRBJ2-7; D might be TRBD1 (5 bases). Per the germline V gene, CDR1 is LNHDA and CDR2 is SQIVND (reference sequence). The CDR3 has 15 amino acids. Trimming pared 2 bases from V and 2 bases from J, leaving 13 bases between. The CDR3 nucleotides are TGTGCCAGTAGTATATCGCCAGGGAACACCTACGAGCAGTACTTC. It yields the protein CASSISPGNTYEQYF.

The chain has TRBV22-1 and TRBJ1-2. TRBV22-1 is flagged as a pseudogene. This CDR3 has 16 residues. CDR3 residues: CPGRGGRKRETYGYTF. For the CDR3, the DNA is TGTCCTGGGAGGGGAGGAAGAAAGCGAGAAACCTATGGCTACACCTTC.

As DNA, the CDR3 is TGCACCAGCAGCCAAGTTTCGGCGGGAGGGCCCCCCTACGAGCAGTACTTC. It translates to CTSSQVSAGGPPYEQYF. The V call is TRBV1, the J call TRBJ2-7; TRBD2 is the table's D call, not checked against the DNA. TRBV1 constitutes a pseudogene. This CDR3 is 17 amino acids long.

CDR3 loop: CASSMGQGYEQYF. The CDR3 DNA sequence: TGTGCCAGTAGTATGGGACAGGGTTACGAGCAGTACTTC. The chain recombines TRBV19 with TRBJ2-7; 9 bases agree with TRBD1. This CDR3 comprises 13 residues. CDR1 and CDR2 (germline): LNHDA, SQIVND (reference sequence). Trimming cost V 3 bases and J 4 bases; bases outside gene matches: 1.

The V and J genes are TRBV11-2 and TRBJ2-7; no reliable D call. Germline V lookup: CDR1 SGHAT, CDR2 FQNNGV. The CDR3 has 11 amino acids. The V end lost 5 bases, the J end lost 3 bases, and 5 bases lay between the germline ends. The CDR3 nucleotides read TGTGCCAGCAGCGCATACTACGAGCAGTACTTC. It translates to CASSAYYEQYF.

This chain connects TRBV28 to TRBJ2-7, with D possibly being TRBD2 (6 bases). The CDR3 runs to 12 residues. Germline V gene lookup returns CDR1 MDHEN and CDR2 SYDVKM. The V end lost 5 bases, the J end lost 3 bases, and 8 bases lay between the germline ends. The CDR3 DNA reads TGTGCCAGCAGTCCGACTAGCTACGAGCAGTACTTC. Its translation is CASSPTSYEQYF.

The chain links TRBV7-9 to TRBJ2-7; D remains unclear. From germline, CDR1 is SEHNR and CDR2 FQNEAQ (reference sequence). CDR3 length: 12 residues. V was cut by 3 bases and J by 3 bases, with 6 bases left in between. This CDR3 reads CASSFLSYEQYF. The CDR3 DNA reads as TGTGCCAGCAGCTTCCTAAGCTACGAGCAGTACTTC.